This entry describes one TCR beta chain. Antigen specificity is unknown. The source of the sample is a study of blood T cell dynamics during melanoma immunotherapy. General study findings and limits: It remained unknown if the driving T cell clones were melanoma-specific.

Profiled with immunoSEQ multiplex PCR; TCRdb holds only in-frame clones, not every one. The table includes 10,000 or so clones, roughly 90% detected once. This CDR3 contains 15 residues. The germline gives CDR1 ENHRY, CDR2 SYGVKD. Trimming took off 10 bases at V and 3 bases at J, with 19 bases between the two ends. Stated time point: pre-treatment baseline. The chain links TRBV10-3 to TRBJ1-5; D possibly corresponds to TRBD1 (5 bases). The material sequenced was blood, taken from a patient treated with checkpoint blockade. The origin of this receptor is a human donor with melanoma. The CDR3 DNA is TGTGCCACCCGTCTGCGGGACGGATACAATCAGCCCCAGCATTTT. Residues: CATRLRDGYNQPQHF.